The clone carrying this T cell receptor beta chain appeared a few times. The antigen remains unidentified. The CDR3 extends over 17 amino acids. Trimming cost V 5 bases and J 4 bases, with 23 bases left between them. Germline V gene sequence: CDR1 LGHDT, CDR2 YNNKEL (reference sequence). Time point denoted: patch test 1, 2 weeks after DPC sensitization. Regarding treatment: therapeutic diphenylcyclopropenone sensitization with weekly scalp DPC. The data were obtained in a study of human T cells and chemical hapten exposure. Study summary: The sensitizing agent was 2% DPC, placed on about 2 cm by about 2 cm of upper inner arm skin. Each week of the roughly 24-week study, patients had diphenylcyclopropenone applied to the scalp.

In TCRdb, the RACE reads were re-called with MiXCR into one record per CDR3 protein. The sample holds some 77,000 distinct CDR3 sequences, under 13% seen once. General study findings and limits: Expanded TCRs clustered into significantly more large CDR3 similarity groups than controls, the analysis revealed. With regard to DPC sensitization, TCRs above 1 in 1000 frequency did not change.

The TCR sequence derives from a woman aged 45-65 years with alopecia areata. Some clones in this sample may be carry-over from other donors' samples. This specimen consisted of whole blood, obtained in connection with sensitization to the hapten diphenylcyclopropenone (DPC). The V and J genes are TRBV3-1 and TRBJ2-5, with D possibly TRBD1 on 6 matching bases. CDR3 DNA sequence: TGTGCCAGCAGCATACAGGGAAATCGGCCCCTAGGAGAGACCCAGTACTTC. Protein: CASSIQGNRPLGETQYF.